The 14 T cell receptor beta chains below come from one sample, sequenced in a study of blood T cell repertoires in COVID-19. Only in-frame clones appear in the TCRdb table, and some are missing; sequencing was by immunoSEQ multiplex PCR. The table shows under 250,000 clones, with more than 70% occurring only once. The sample taken for sequencing was peripheral blood. These receptors originate from a woman aged 55-70 years with acute or convalescent COVID-19.

This clone occurred once. The V gene is TRBV12-3 or TRBV12-4, the J gene TRBJ2-1; TRBD2 matches at 7 bases. This CDR3 region has 13 residues. Unmatched junction bases numbered 4, after V lost 1 base and J lost 10 bases. This CDR3 reads CASSLGRGGEQFF. CDR3 nucleotide sequence: TGTGCCAGCAGTTTAGGAAGGGGAGGGGAGCAGTTCTTC.

The chain carries TRBV18 and TRBJ1-4; D might be TRBD1 (5 bases). Trimming cost V 3 bases and J 5 bases, with 16 bases left between them. CDR1 is KGHSH, CDR2 LQKENI, per germline. The CDR3 sequence is 16 residues long. The CDR3 nucleotides are TGTGCCAGCTCACCTAAGATCGGTGGGGGGAATGAAAAACTGTTTTTT. As protein: CASSPKIGGGNEKLFF.

The chain carries TRBV11-2 and TRBJ1-4, with D perhaps TRBD1 (5 bases). V was clipped by 0 bases and J by 8 bases, with 13 bases between them. Germline V gives CDR1 SGHAT, CDR2 FQNNGV. This CDR3 spans 15 amino acids. This chain's CDR3 is CASSLEGQGYEKLFF. The CDR3 DNA follows: TGTGCCAGCAGCTTAGAAGGGCAGGGTTACGAAAAACTGTTTTTT.

V and J are TRBV7-2 and TRBJ2-1; 8 bases map to TRBD2. The CDR3 runs 16 residues. CDR1 is SGHTA and CDR2 is FQGNSA in the germline V gene. V lost 0 bases and J lost 9; bases outside the gene matches: 10. This chain's CDR3 is CASSLAGAGGPIEQFF. CDR3 nucleotides: TGTGCCAGCAGCTTAGCTGGTGCGGGAGGCCCCATTGAGCAGTTCTTC.

The chain links TRBV7-4 to TRBJ1-2; a possible D gene is TRBD1 (5 bases). The CDR3 runs to 17 residues. Germline CDR1 SGHVT, CDR2 SQSDAQ. Trimming cost V 1 base and J 0 bases, with 15 bases left between them. CDR3 sequence (DNA): TGTGCCAGCAGCTTAGTGTCCAGGGAACCACCTAACTATGGCTACACCTTC. It yields the protein CASSLVSREPPNYGYTF.

The chain carries TRBV21-1 and TRBJ2-6; the D call of TRBD2 is as the table states it, not checked on the DNA. TRBV21-1 is assigned pseudogene status. The CDR3 is made up of 15 amino acids. CDR3 protein: CASSKLVSGANVLTF. In DNA, the CDR3 is TGTGCCAGCAGCAAATTAGTCTCTGGGGCCAACGTCCTGACTTTC.

J is TRBJ1-3 and V is TRBV5-1; D unresolved. Germline CDR1 and CDR2: SGHRS and YFSETQ. V dropped 0 bases and J dropped 4 bases, with 8 bases sitting between them. CDR3 length: 14 residues. The CDR3 nucleotides are TGCGCCAGCAGCTTGGCAGGATTCGGAAACACCATATATTTT. It specifies CASSLAGFGNTIYF.

The V and J genes are TRBV10-3 and TRBJ2-7; maybe TRBD1 (6 bases). The CDR3 extends over 16 amino acids. V was shortened by 0 bases and J by 2 bases, with 14 bases between the two germline ends. Germline-derived CDR1 and CDR2 are ENHRY and SYGVKD. The CDR3 DNA reads as TGTGCCATCAGTGAGTCGAGGTCAGGGGTAACCTACGAGCAGTACTTC. It specifies CAISESRSGVTYEQYF.

The chain uses TRBV23-1 and TRBJ2-7; TRBD1 matches 9 bases. TRBV23-1 is an open reading frame, and its role is uncertain. V dropped 0 bases and J dropped 7; count of bases not matched to a gene: 13. The CDR3 runs 17 residues. The CDR3 region has the DNA TGCGCCAGCAGTCAATCCGATCCCGCACAGGGGGCCGGAGAGCAGTACTTC. It yields the protein CASSQSDPAQGAGEQYF.

V and J are TRBV6-1 and TRBJ1-1; the D gene is possibly TRBD1 (6 bases). The CDR3 length is 15 residues. Trimming cost V 3 bases and J 3 bases, with 14 bases left between them. CDR1 is MNHNS and CDR2 is SASEGT in the germline V gene. The DNA of the CDR3 is TGTGCCAGCAGTGACAAGACAGGATTTTACACTGAAGCTTTCTTT. Translation: CASSDKTGFYTEAFF.

The V call is TRBV23-1, the J call TRBJ1-1; 9 bases align to TRBD1. TRBV23-1 is designated an ORF whose function remains uncertain. The V segment lost 8 bases and the J segment 0 bases; nucleotides outside the gene matches: 19. This CDR3 is built from 19 residues. DNA for the CDR3: TGCGCCAGCGGTAGCCCAACAGGGGGCCTAAAATTCATGAACACTGAAGCTTTCTTT. This gives the protein CASGSPTGGLKFMNTEAFF.

The chain carries TRBV7-2 and TRBJ1-2; tentative D call: TRBD1 (5 bases). V was shortened by 5 bases and J by 6 bases, with 16 bases between the two germline ends. Looked up from germline, CDR1 is SGHTA and CDR2 is FQGNSA. The CDR3 is 14 amino acids. CDR3 nucleotides: TGTGCCAGCAGCCTAGGGGTTGGCGGCCATGGCTACACCTTC. This encodes CASSLGVGGHGYTF.

The CDR3 region has the DNA TGTGCCAGCAGATTAGCGGGAGGACATGGCTCCTACAATGAGCAGTTCTTC. It is translated as CASRLAGGHGSYNEQFF. V gene TRBV28 combines with J gene TRBJ2-1; the match to TRBD2 covers 10 bases. From germline, CDR1 is MDHEN and CDR2 SYDVKM. CDR3 length: 17 amino acids. Trimming at V came to 6 bases and at J to 0 bases, leaving 8 bases not matched to a gene.

The chain recombines TRBV14 with TRBJ1-2, with D maybe TRBD1 (6 bases). Per the germline V gene, CDR1 is SGHDN and CDR2 is FVKESK. Trimming took off 4 bases at V and 1 base at J, with 7 bases between the two ends. This CDR3 spans 13 amino acids. DNA for the CDR3: TGTGCCAGCAGCCCACAGGGTAACTATGGCTACACCTTC. Protein product: CASSPQGNYGYTF. The whole variable domain, remainder taken from reference TRBV14 and TRBJ1-2, is EAGVTQFPSHSVIEKGQTVTLRCDPISGHDNLYWYRRVMGKEIKFLLHFVKESKQDESGMPNNRFLAERTGGTYSTLKVQPAELEDSGVYFCASSPQGNYGYTFGSGTRLTVV.